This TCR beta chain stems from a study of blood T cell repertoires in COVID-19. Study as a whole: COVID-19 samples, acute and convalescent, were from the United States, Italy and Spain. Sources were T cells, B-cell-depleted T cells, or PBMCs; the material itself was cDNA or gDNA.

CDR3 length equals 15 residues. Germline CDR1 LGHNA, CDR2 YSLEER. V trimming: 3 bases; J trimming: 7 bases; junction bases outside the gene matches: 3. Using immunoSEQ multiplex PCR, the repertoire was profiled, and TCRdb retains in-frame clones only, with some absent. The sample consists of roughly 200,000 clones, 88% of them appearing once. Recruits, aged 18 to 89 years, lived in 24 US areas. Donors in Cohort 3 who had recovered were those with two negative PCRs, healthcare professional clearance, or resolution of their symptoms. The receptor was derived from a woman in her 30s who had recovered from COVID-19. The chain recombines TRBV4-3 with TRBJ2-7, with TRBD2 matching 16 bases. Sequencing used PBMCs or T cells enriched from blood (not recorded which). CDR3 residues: CASSHMGLAGGEQYF. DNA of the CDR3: TGCGCCAGCAGCCATATGGGACTAGCGGGGGGGGAGCAGTACTTC.